This TCR beta chain is drawn from a study of T cell responses to AZD1222 COVID-19 vaccine. V gave up 2 bases and J gave up 2 bases, with 6 bases separating them. The CDR3 length is 13 residues. Germline V gene sequence: CDR1 MRHNA, CDR2 SNTAGT. The assay was immunoSEQ multiplex PCR, and TCRdb's table has in-frame clones only and misses some. Among roughly 66,000 clones, 65% to 85% were seen once, and the ten largest hold about 7%. The chain combines TRBV6-4 with TRBJ1-2, with a tentative D call TRBD1 (6 bases). Sequenced material: peripheral blood, taken on day 0 of AZD1222 vaccination. This sequence was found in an adult in good health. In DNA form, the CDR3 reads TGTGCCAGCAGTGACGGGACAAACTATGGCTACACCTTC. Translated, it gives CASSDGTNYGYTF.